Included here is one TCR beta chain sequence, with context. The antigen remains unidentified. This sample stems from a study of T cell responses to AZD1222 COVID-19 vaccine. Study-wide findings and caveats: Spike-specific TCR breadth and depth both grew after two AZD1222 doses. A mostly white British donor set with more females was recruited, and clonal diversity was possibly underestimated. In the spike-specific TCR repertoire, nearly half reportedly target unmutated variant regions. Sampling that yielded the repertoires occurred only after the peak T cell response.

The method was immunoSEQ multiplex PCR; TCRdb's version includes in-frame clones alone and lacks a portion of them. The sample contains 80,000 or so clones, 70% to 90% of which appear only once. The germline V gene has CDR1 SGHDT and CDR2 YYEEEE. The V gene lost 0 bases and the J gene lost 4 bases, with 13 bases spanning the gap. The CDR3 runs 15 residues. The rearrangement uses TRBV5-6 and TRBJ1-2; D not certain. The sample was peripheral blood, taken 28 days after the second AZD1222 dose. The receptor comes from an adult who received the AZD1222 COVID-19 vaccine. CDR3 DNA: TGTGCCAGCAGCTTGGAGCGGCCAGCAGCCTATGGCTACACCTTC. Its translation is CASSLERPAAYGYTF.